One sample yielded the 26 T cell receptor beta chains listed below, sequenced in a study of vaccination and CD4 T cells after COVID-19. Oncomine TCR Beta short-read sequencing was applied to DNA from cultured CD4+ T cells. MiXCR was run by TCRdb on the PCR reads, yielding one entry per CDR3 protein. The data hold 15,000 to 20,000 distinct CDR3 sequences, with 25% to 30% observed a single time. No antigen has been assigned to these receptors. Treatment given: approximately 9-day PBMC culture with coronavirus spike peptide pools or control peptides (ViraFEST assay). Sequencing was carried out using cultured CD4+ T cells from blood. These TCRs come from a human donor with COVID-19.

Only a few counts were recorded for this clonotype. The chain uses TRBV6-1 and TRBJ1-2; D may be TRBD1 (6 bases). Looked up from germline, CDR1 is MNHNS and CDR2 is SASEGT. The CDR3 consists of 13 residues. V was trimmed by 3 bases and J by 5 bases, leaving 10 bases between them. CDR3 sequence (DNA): TGTGCCAGCAGTGATACAGGGATATATGGCTACACCTTC. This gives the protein CASSDTGIYGYTF.

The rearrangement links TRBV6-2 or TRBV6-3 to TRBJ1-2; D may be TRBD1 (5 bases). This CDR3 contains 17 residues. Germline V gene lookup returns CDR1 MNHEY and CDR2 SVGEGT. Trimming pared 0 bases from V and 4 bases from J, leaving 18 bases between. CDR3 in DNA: TGTGCCAGCAGTTACTCGATTGGCAGGCCCCAGGGCTATGGCTACACCTTC. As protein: CASSYSIGRPQGYGYTF.

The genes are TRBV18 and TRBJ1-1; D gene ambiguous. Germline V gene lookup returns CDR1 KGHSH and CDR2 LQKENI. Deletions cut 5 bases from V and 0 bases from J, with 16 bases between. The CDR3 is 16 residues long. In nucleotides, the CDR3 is TGTGCCAGCTCATCGGTCCCCGGGAGCATGAACACTGAAGCTTTCTTT. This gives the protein CASSSVPGSMNTEAFF.

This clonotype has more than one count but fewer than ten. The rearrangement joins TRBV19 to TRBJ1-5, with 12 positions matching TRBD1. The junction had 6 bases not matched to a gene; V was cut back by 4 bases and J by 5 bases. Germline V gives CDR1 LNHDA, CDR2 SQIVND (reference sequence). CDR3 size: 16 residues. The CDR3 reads CASSRGGTGGHQPQHF. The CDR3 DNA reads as TGTGCCAGTAGTAGAGGTGGGACAGGGGGCCATCAGCCCCAGCATTTT.

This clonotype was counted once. The chain's CDR3 is CASSEALAGNTIYF. The CDR3 DNA sequence: TGTGCCAGCAGTGAGGCCTTGGCTGGAAACACCATATATTTT. The chain has TRBV2 and TRBJ1-3; unclear D gene. V lost 3 bases to trimming and J lost 2 bases, with 8 bases between them. This CDR3 is 14 amino acids long. The germline gives CDR1 SNHLY, CDR2 FYNNEI.

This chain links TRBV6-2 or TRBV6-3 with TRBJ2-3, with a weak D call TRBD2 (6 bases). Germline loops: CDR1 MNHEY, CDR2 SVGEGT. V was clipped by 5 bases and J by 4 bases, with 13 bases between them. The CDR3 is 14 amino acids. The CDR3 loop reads CASSLGLSPDTQYF. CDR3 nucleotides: TGTGCCAGCAGTCTAGGACTATCCCCAGATACGCAGTATTTT.

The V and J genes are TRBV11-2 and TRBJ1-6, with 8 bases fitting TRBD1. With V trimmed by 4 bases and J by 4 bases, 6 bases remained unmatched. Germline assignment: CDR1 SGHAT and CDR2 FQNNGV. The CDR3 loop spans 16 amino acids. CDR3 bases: TGTGCCAGCAGCTCGGGACAGGAGCCATATAATTCACCCCTCCACTTT. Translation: CASSSGQEPYNSPLHF.

CDR3 coding DNA: TGTGCCAGTAGTATAGTTGGCAGGATGAACACTGAAGCTTTCTTT. Amino acid sequence: CASSIVGRMNTEAFF. The chain has TRBV19 and TRBJ1-1; D not certain. The CDR3 is made up of 15 amino acids. CDR1 and CDR2 (germline): LNHDA, SQIVND (reference sequence). Trimming pared 1 base from V and 0 bases from J, leaving 9 bases between.

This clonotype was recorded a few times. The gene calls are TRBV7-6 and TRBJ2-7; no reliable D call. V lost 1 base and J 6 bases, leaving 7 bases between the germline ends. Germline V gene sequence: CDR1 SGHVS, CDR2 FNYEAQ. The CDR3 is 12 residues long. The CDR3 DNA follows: TGTGCCAGCAGCTTAGTAGGGTTCGAGCAGTACTTC. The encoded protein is CASSLVGFEQYF.

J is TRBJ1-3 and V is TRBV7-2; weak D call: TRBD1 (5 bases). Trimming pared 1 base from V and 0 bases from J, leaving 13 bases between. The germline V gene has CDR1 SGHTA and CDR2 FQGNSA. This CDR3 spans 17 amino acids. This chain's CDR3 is CASSLGGLTVSGNTIYF. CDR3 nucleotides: TGTGCCAGCAGCTTAGGAGGGCTGACAGTCTCTGGAAACACCATATATTTT.

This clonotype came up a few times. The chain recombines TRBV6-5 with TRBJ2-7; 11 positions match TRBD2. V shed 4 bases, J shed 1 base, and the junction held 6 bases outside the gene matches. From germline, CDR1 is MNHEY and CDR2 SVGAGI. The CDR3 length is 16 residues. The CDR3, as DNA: TGTGCCAGCAGTTCCCCGGCTAGCGGGGGGTCCTACGAGCAGTACTTC. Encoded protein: CASSSPASGGSYEQYF.

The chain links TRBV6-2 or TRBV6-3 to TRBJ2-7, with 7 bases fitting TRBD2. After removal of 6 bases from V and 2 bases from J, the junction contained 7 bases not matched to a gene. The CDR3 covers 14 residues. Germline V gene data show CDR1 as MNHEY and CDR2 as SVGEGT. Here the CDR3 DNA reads TGTGCCAGCAGAAAAGCGGGGTCCACCTACGAGCAGTACTTC. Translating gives CASRKAGSTYEQYF.

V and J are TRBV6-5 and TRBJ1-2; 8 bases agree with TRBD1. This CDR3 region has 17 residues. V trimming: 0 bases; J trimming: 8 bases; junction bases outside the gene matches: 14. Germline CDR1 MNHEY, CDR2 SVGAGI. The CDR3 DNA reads TGTGCCAGCAGTTACTCCGACCGCCCGGACAGGGTTTACGGCTACACCTTC. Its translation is CASSYSDRPDRVYGYTF.

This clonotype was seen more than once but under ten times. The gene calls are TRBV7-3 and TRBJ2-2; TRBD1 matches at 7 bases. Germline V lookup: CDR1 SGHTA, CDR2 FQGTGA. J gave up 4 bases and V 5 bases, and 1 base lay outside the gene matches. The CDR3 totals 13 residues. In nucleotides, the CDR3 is TGTGCCAGCAGCAGGGGGCCCACCGGGGAGCTGTTTTTT. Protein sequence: CASSRGPTGELFF.

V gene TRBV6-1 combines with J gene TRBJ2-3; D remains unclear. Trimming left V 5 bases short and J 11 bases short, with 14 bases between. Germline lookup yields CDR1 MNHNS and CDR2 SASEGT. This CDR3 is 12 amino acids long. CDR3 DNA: TGTGCCAGCAGTACCCGGTCGGAGCTGCAGTATTTT. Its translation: CASSTRSELQYF.

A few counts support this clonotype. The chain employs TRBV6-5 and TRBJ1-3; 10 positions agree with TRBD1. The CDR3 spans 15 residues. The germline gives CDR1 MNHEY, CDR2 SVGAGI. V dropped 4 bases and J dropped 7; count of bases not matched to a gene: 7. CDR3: CASSFVTGQGNTIYF. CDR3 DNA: TGTGCCAGCAGTTTTGTGACGGGACAGGGGAACACCATATATTTT.

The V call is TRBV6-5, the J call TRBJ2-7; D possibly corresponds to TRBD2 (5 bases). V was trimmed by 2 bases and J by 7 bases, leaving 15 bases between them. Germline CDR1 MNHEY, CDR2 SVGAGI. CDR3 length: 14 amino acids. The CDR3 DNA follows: TGTGCCAGCAGTTACGCCCGCCCCCCGGGGGAGCAGTACTTC. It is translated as CASSYARPPGEQYF.

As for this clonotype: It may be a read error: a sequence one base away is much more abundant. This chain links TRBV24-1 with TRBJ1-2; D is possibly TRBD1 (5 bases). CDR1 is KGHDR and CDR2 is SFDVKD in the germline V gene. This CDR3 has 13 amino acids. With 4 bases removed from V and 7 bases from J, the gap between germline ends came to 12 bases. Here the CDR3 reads CATSDRQSRGYTF. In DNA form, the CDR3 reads TGTGCCACCAGTGACCGACAGAGTCGTGGCTACACCTTC.

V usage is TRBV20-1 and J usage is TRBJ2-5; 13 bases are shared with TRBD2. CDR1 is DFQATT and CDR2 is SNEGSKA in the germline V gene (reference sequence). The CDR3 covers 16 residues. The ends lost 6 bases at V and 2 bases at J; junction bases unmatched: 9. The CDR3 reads CSAIPPTSGGQETQYF. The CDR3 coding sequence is TGCAGTGCCATCCCCCCGACTAGCGGGGGGCAAGAGACCCAGTACTTC.

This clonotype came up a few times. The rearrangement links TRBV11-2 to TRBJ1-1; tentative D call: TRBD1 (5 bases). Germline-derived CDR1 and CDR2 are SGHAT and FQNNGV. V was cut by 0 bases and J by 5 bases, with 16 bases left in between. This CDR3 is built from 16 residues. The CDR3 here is CASSLEFGKKGTEAFF. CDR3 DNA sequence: TGTGCCAGCAGCTTAGAGTTTGGCAAAAAGGGGACTGAAGCTTTCTTT.

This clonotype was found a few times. CDR3 bases: TGTGCCAGCAGTGAGTTGGGGGGAGTTAAGGAGACCCAGTACTTC. This gives the protein CASSELGGVKETQYF. The V call is TRBV2, the J call TRBJ2-5; D might be TRBD2 (6 bases). Trimming took off 3 bases at V and 5 bases at J, with 16 bases between the two ends. The CDR3 totals 15 residues. Germline assignment: CDR1 SNHLY and CDR2 FYNNEI.

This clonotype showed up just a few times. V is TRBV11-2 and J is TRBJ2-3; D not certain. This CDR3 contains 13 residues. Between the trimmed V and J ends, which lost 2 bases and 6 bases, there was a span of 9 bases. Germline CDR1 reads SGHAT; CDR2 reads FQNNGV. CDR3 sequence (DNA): TGTGCCAGCAGCTTAACTTCTTGGGATACGCAGTATTTT. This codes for CASSLTSWDTQYF.

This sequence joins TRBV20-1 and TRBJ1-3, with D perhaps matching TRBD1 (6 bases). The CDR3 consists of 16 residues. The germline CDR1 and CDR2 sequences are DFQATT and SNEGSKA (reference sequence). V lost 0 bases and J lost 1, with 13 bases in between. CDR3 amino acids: CSARDFRGGSGNTIYF. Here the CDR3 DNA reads TGCAGTGCTAGAGATTTCAGGGGAGGATCTGGAAACACCATATATTTT.

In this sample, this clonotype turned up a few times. The CDR3 reads CASSVPGLAFADTQYF. The DNA of the CDR3 is TGTGCCAGCAGCGTCCCGGGACTAGCTTTCGCAGATACGCAGTATTTT. V and J are TRBV7-9 and TRBJ2-3; 9 bases align to TRBD2. Germline CDR1 is SEHNR and CDR2 is FQNEAQ (reference sequence). V gave up 5 bases and J gave up 4 bases; unmatched junction bases: 10. The CDR3 runs 16 residues.

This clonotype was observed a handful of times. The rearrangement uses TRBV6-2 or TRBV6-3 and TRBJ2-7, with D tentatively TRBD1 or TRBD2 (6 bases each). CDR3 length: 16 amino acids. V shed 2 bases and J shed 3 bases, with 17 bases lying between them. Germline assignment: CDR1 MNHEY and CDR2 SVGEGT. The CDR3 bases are TGTGCCAGCAGTTACGGGAGGCAGCAGGGGCACTACGAGCAGTACTTC. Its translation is CASSYGRQQGHYEQYF.

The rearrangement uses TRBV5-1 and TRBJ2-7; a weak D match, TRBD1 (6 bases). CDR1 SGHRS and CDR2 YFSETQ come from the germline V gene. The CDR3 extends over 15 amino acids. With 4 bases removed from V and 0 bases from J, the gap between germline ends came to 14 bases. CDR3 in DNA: TGCGCCAGCAGCAACACAGGGCCCGGCTCCTACGAGCAGTACTTC. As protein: CASSNTGPGSYEQYF.